Listed here are 23 T cell receptor beta chains from one sample, sequenced in a study of blood T cell repertoires in COVID-19 (dated by TCRdb to about 2020). The method was the immunoSEQ multiplex PCR assay. TCRdb limited this immuneACCESS table to in-frame rearrangements with V and J called. A share of clones is missing; checked studies link under half to unresolved V genes, and the rest is unexplained. The sample table shows approximately 170,000 clones, and 89% are seen once. Together, the top ten hold less than 2% of the sample. The sequenced material came from peripheral blood. These receptors were taken from a man aged 18 to 30 who had recovered from COVID-19.

The V gene is TRBV9, the J gene TRBJ2-2; 10 bases fit TRBD1. Germline V gene data show CDR1 as SGDLS and CDR2 as YYNGEE. After removal of 3 bases from V and 6 bases from J, the junction contained 11 bases not matched to a gene. The CDR3 contains 17 residues. CDR3: CASSAPPGQGWAGELFF. DNA of the CDR3: TGTGCCAGCAGCGCCCCCCCGGGACAGGGGTGGGCCGGGGAGCTGTTTTTT.

V usage is TRBV5-1 and J usage is TRBJ2-2, with TRBD2 matching 11 bases. Per the germline V gene, CDR1 is SGHRS and CDR2 is YFSETQ. The CDR3 sequence is 17 residues long. V dropped 3 bases and J dropped 2; count of bases not matched to a gene: 6. The CDR3 protein is CASSSNSGRANTGELFF. As DNA, the CDR3 is TGCGCCAGCAGCTCTAATAGCGGGAGGGCTAACACCGGGGAGCTGTTTTTT.

The gene calls are TRBV6-2 or TRBV6-3 and TRBJ2-1, with TRBD2 matching over 11 bases. V shed 5 bases, J shed 4 bases, and the junction held 7 bases outside the gene matches. In germline, CDR1 is MNHEY, CDR2 SVGEGT. CDR3 length: 16 amino acids. CDR3 residues: CASSPLAGEPYNEQFF. Here the CDR3 DNA reads TGTGCCAGCAGTCCACTAGCGGGAGAGCCTTACAATGAGCAGTTCTTC.

The chain recombines TRBV25-1 with TRBJ2-3; D is perhaps TRBD2 (6 bases). CDR1 and CDR2 (germline): MGHDK, SYGVNS. The germline V and J ends were trimmed by 5 bases and 2 bases, with 20 bases remaining between them. This CDR3 is built from 17 residues. CDR3 region: CASSPLGSGTLTDTQYF. The DNA of the CDR3 is TGTGCCAGCAGTCCCCTGGGTAGCGGCACCCTCACAGATACGCAGTATTTT.

The chain combines TRBV4-3 with TRBJ1-2; D gene unclear. V shed 4 bases and J shed 0 bases, with 9 bases lying between them. Germline V gene sequence: CDR1 LGHNA, CDR2 YSLEER. There are 14 residues in the CDR3. CDR3 sequence reads: CASSPPGTNYGYTF. CDR3 bases: TGCGCCAGCAGCCCACCCGGGACTAACTATGGCTACACCTTC.

Details on this clone: The identical CDR3 is also encoded by other nucleotide sequences in the sample. This chain links TRBV19 with TRBJ1-1; TRBD1 matches 8 bases. In germline, CDR1 is LNHDA, CDR2 SQIVND (reference sequence). With 3 bases clipped from V and 0 bases from J, the junction kept 0 bases outside the gene matches. This CDR3 region has 14 residues. CDR3 sequence (DNA): TGTGCCAGTAGTATGGGACAGGTGAACACTGAAGCTTTCTTT. Its protein product is CASSMGQVNTEAFF.

This rearrangement joins TRBV19 to TRBJ2-3; 8 nucleotides agree with TRBD2. CDR1 is LNHDA and CDR2 is SQIVND in the germline V gene (reference sequence). V gave up 3 bases and J gave up 6 bases; unmatched junction bases: 14. The CDR3 loop spans 17 amino acids. The CDR3 region is CASSIELAGTDFDTQYF. The DNA for the CDR3 is TGTGCCAGTAGTATCGAATTAGCGGGGACGGATTTCGATACGCAGTATTTT.

The V call is TRBV28, the J call TRBJ1-2; 8 bases align to TRBD1. CDR3 size: 16 residues. Trimming removed 6 bases from V and 4 bases from J; junction bases left unmatched: 13. CDR1 is MDHEN and CDR2 is SYDVKM in the germline V gene. This CDR3 reads CASRPAGGRRVYGYTF. Written as DNA, the CDR3 is TGTGCCAGCAGACCCGCAGGGGGCAGGAGGGTCTATGGCTACACCTTC.

J is TRBJ1-2 and V is TRBV6-2 or TRBV6-3; TRBD1 matches at 10 bases. Trimming took 5 bases from V and 2 from J; bases not matched to a gene: 5. The length of the CDR3 is 15 residues. Per the germline V gene, CDR1 is MNHEY and CDR2 is SVGEGT. CDR3 sequence (DNA): TGTGCCAGCAGTCTCCGGGACAGGGGAAACTATGGCTACACCTTC. This encodes CASSLRDRGNYGYTF.

The chain has TRBV6-5 and TRBJ2-7; TRBD1 is a possible D gene (8 bases). V lost 7 bases, J lost 10 bases, and 23 bases lay in between. CDR3 size: 14 residues. CDR1 and CDR2 (germline): MNHEY, SVGAGI. CDR3 sequence (DNA): TGTGCCAGCACCCCCCCTACAGGGGGAGGGTTCCAGTACTTC. It yields the protein CASTPPTGGGFQYF.

This sequence joins TRBV9 and TRBJ2-7; D remains ambiguous. The CDR3 consists of 14 residues. Germline V gene data show CDR1 as SGDLS and CDR2 as YYNGEE. The V and J ends lost 2 bases and 0 bases respectively, with 9 bases between them. The CDR3 spells CASSVGPVSYEQYF. In DNA, the CDR3 is TGTGCCAGCAGCGTCGGTCCCGTCTCCTACGAGCAGTACTTC.

The V and J genes are TRBV30 and TRBJ2-3; unclear D gene. V was clipped by 2 bases and J by 1 base, with 4 bases between them. There are 12 residues in the CDR3. CDR1 GTSNPN and CDR2 SVGIG come from the germline V gene (reference sequence). CDR3 in amino acids: CAWSLGTDTQYF. The CDR3 DNA is TGTGCCTGGAGTTTAGGCACAGATACGCAGTATTTT.

The gene calls are TRBV6-7 and TRBJ2-7; D is possibly TRBD1 (6 bases). TRBV6-7 is an open reading frame, and its role is uncertain. The V and J ends lost 6 bases and 3 bases respectively, with 9 bases between them. The CDR3 extends over 12 amino acids. In nucleotides, the CDR3 is TGTGCCAGCAGCGCAGGGGTCTACGAGCAGTACTTC. This translates into CASSAGVYEQYF.

This clone was observed a single time. The rearrangement uses TRBV30 and TRBJ1-2, with D hard to call. Per germline, CDR1 GTSNPN and CDR2 SVGIG (reference sequence). The V end lost 5 bases, the J end lost 0 bases, and 7 bases lay between the germline ends. The CDR3 consists of 12 residues. CDR3 bases: TGTGCCTGGGGGGAGTCTAACTATGGCTACACCTTC. This encodes CAWGESNYGYTF. Full variable domain (missing parts from reference TRBV30 and TRBJ1-2): SQTIHQWPATLVQPVGSPLSLECTVEGTSNPNLYWYRQAAGRGLQLLFYSVGIGQISSEVPQNLSASRPQDRQFILSSKKLLLSDSGFYLCAWGESNYGYTFGSGTRLTVV.

This clone was seen only once. The chain joins TRBV28 to TRBJ2-1; D is undetermined. Trimming shortened V by 3 bases and J by 6 bases, and 9 bases separated the two germline ends. CDR1 and CDR2 (germline): MDHEN, SYDVKM. The CDR3 totals 13 residues. The CDR3 is CASSLNSGNEQFF. The CDR3 coding sequence is TGTGCCAGCAGTTTGAATTCGGGCAATGAGCAGTTCTTC.

This clone was counted between two and nine times. V gene TRBV2 combines with J gene TRBJ2-7; 12 nucleotides agree with TRBD1. Germline V lookup: CDR1 SNHLY, CDR2 FYNNEI. The CDR3 loop spans 15 amino acids. Germline trimming cut 7 bases from V and 1 base from J; bases unmatched to any gene: 5. Here the CDR3 DNA reads TGTGCCAGCAAGGGGACAGGGGGCCGTTCCTACGAGCAGTACTTC. This codes for CASKGTGGRSYEQYF.

This chain links TRBV6-1 with TRBJ2-7; 8 nucleotides match TRBD1. The CDR3 contains 15 residues. Germline V gene lookup returns CDR1 MNHNS and CDR2 SASEGT. J gave up 3 bases and V 2 bases, and 6 bases lay outside the gene matches. The CDR3 coding sequence is TGTGCCAGCAGTGAAAGTCCCGGGACAGGCTACGAGCAGTACTTC. Its translation is CASSESPGTGYEQYF.

V and J are TRBV19 and TRBJ2-1; D is possibly TRBD2 (5 bases). Trimming stripped 5 bases from V and 2 bases from J, with 16 bases between. CDR1 LNHDA and CDR2 SQIVND come from the germline V gene (reference sequence). The CDR3 loop spans 16 amino acids. The CDR3 nucleotides are TGTGCCAGTAGTTCGCCTCTAGCAGGCGCCTACAATGAGCAGTTCTTC. This sequence encodes CASSSPLAGAYNEQFF.

Only one count was recorded for this clone. The chain joins TRBV6-5 to TRBJ2-5; D is possibly TRBD2 (7 bases). This CDR3 spans 16 amino acids. With 0 bases removed from V and 4 bases from J, the gap between germline ends came to 15 bases. Germline-derived CDR1 and CDR2 are MNHEY and SVGAGI. The CDR3 loop is CASSYSTGGVSETQYF. The CDR3 DNA is TGTGCCAGCAGTTACTCCACGGGGGGCGTCTCAGAGACCCAGTACTTC.

This chain links TRBV11-3 with TRBJ1-1; D is undetermined. Per germline, CDR1 SGHNT and CDR2 YENEEA. V was trimmed by 2 bases and J by 3 bases, leaving 7 bases between them. CDR3 size: 13 residues. The CDR3 nucleotides read TGTGCCAGCAGCTTACTTTTTGACACTGAAGCTTTCTTT. Encoded protein: CASSLLFDTEAFF.

CDR3 sequence: CASSTGQPGEKLFF. The CDR3 coding sequence is TGTGCCAGCAGCACCGGACAACCCGGGGAAAAACTGTTTTTT. This sequence joins TRBV9 and TRBJ1-4; possible D gene TRBD1, 5 bases. CDR3 length: 14 residues. CDR1 and CDR2 (germline): SGDLS, YYNGEE. Trimming took off 4 bases at V and 8 bases at J, with 15 bases between the two ends. Combining the CDR3 with reference TRBV9 and TRBJ1-4 gives the whole variable domain DSGVTQTPKHLITATGQRVTLRCSPRSGDLSVYWYQQSLDQGLQFLIQYYNGEERAKGNILERFSAQQFPDLHSELNLSSLELGDSALYFCASSTGQPGEKLFFGSGTQLSVL.

The rearrangement links TRBV5-6 to TRBJ2-7; TRBD1 matches 9 bases. There are 13 residues in the CDR3. With 4 bases clipped from V and 6 bases from J, the junction kept 5 bases outside the gene matches. Germline V lookup: CDR1 SGHDT, CDR2 YYEEEE. This CDR3 is CASSQMTGGEQYF. In nucleotides, the CDR3 is TGTGCCAGCAGCCAAATGACAGGGGGCGAGCAGTACTTC. Drawing the rest from reference TRBV5-6 and TRBJ2-7, the complete variable domain is DAGVTQSPTHLIKTRGQQVTLRCSPKSGHDTVSWYQQALGQGPQFIFQYYEEEERQRGNFPDRFSGHQFPNYSSELNVNALLLGDSALYLCASSQMTGGEQYFGPGTRLTVT.

The CDR3 DNA follows: TGTGCCAGCAGCCCCGTATCGTTAAATGAGCAGTTCTTC. Its protein is CASSPVSLNEQFF. The chain uses TRBV7-9 and TRBJ2-1; D is unclear. The CDR3 is made up of 13 amino acids. Germline values: CDR1 SEHNR, CDR2 FQNEAQ (reference sequence). V was shortened by 5 bases and J by 7 bases, with 12 bases between the two germline ends.